The rows below give T cell receptor beta chains drawn from one sample of a study of T cell responses to AZD1222 COVID-19 vaccine. Profiled with immunoSEQ multiplex PCR; TCRdb holds only in-frame clones, not every one. The sample lists approximately 170,000 clones; over 75% were seen once. Sequencing used peripheral blood, obtained on day 0 of AZD1222 vaccination. The source of these receptors is an adult in good health. Both conserved end residues are trimmed from each CDR3.

v_gene: TRBV14
j_gene: TRBJ2-3
CDR3aa: ASSLTQVTWTDTQY

v_gene: TRBV3-1/TRBV3-2
j_gene: TRBJ2-7
CDR3aa: ASSQGDSSYEQY

v_gene: TRBV9
j_gene: TRBJ2-7
CDR3aa: AVTGLRAPYEQY

v_gene: TRBV10-2
j_gene: TRBJ2-3
CDR3aa: ASSELDTQIADTQY

v_gene: TRBV7-3
j_gene: TRBJ2-5
CDR3aa: ASSPGTSGPGETQY

v_gene: TRBV28
j_gene: TRBJ2-7
CDR3aa: ASSLGQGRAHEQY

v_gene: TRBV9
j_gene: TRBJ1-5
CDR3aa: ASSVEGENQPQH

v_gene: TRBV7-9
j_gene: TRBJ1-2
CDR3aa: ASSFYIPDPGVGYT

v_gene: TRBV24-1
j_gene: TRBJ1-6
CDR3aa: VTSDSIGRRRNSPLH

v_gene: TRBV2
j_gene: TRBJ1-1
CDR3aa: ASSSRTGATEAF

v_gene: TRBV6-5
j_gene: TRBJ2-7
CDR3aa: ASRPGQGAYEQY

v_gene: TRBV29-1
j_gene: TRBJ1-1
CDR3aa: SVVPGNTEAF

v_gene: TRBV6-4
j_gene: TRBJ1-2
CDR3aa: ASSPGGSYGYT

v_gene: TRBV3-1/TRBV3-2
j_gene: TRBJ2-5
CDR3aa: ASSQDFGETQY

v_gene: TRBV5-4
j_gene: TRBJ2-5
CDR3aa: ASRGGGQLQETQY

v_gene: TRBV5-1
j_gene: TRBJ1-2
CDR3aa: ASSPAKENGYT

v_gene: TRBV24-1
j_gene: TRBJ2-1
CDR3aa: ATSDPGAEDNEQF

v_gene: TRBV27
j_gene: TRBJ2-7
CDR3aa: ASSIRQGHPYEQY

v_gene: TRBV5-4
j_gene: TRBJ1-6
CDR3aa: ASSLTDRDNSPLH

v_gene: TRBV19
j_gene: TRBJ1-4
CDR3aa: ASSKITGTPNEKLF

v_gene: TRBV6-4
j_gene: TRBJ1-6
CDR3aa: ASSVGGGSYNSPLH

v_gene: TRBV7-2
j_gene: TRBJ2-1
CDR3aa: ASSLWASGIYEQF

v_gene: TRBV5-1
j_gene: TRBJ1-2
CDR3aa: ASSSEDRVVYGYT

v_gene: TRBV7-2
j_gene: TRBJ2-1
CDR3aa: ASSLVGGLVGNEQF

v_gene: TRBV5-1
j_gene: TRBJ2-1
CDR3aa: ASSLAGTSRSTYNEQF

v_gene: TRBV4-3
j_gene: TRBJ2-7
CDR3aa: ASSQDLGQVFGQY

v_gene: TRBV6-5
j_gene: TRBJ2-3
CDR3aa: ASSYGRGTDTQY

v_gene: TRBV7-9
j_gene: TRBJ2-3
CDR3aa: ASSPPAGVYTDTQY

v_gene: TRBV13
j_gene: TRBJ1-2
CDR3aa: ASSPARLQDYGYT

v_gene: TRBV7-9
j_gene: TRBJ1-5
CDR3aa: ASSLASVSNQPQH

v_gene: TRBV4-2
j_gene: TRBJ2-2
CDR3aa: ASRETGGASGELF

v_gene: TRBV7-2
j_gene: TRBJ1-1
CDR3aa: ASSLLQGFTEAF

v_gene: TRBV5-1
j_gene: TRBJ1-2
CDR3aa: ASSLGGSDRPNYGYT

v_gene: TRBV2
j_gene: TRBJ1-2
CDR3aa: ASSEVSPSGYT

v_gene: TRBV24-1
j_gene: TRBJ2-7
CDR3aa: ATGSNERGIYEQY

v_gene: TRBV28
j_gene: TRBJ2-3
CDR3aa: ASSDPGGSSTDTQY

v_gene: TRBV7-2
j_gene: TRBJ2-5
CDR3aa: ASSYRGRQETQY

v_gene: TRBV6-8
j_gene: TRBJ2-2
CDR3aa: ASRPGELF

v_gene: TRBV5-4
j_gene: TRBJ1-1
CDR3aa: ASSFGGPGGEAF

v_gene: TRBV27
j_gene: TRBJ2-3
CDR3aa: ASSPPRGGAAWDTQY

v_gene: TRBV6-6
j_gene: TRBJ2-5
CDR3aa: ASSGETQY

v_gene: TRBV19
j_gene: TRBJ1-1
CDR3aa: ASSPRMEGATEAF

v_gene: TRBV7-9
j_gene: TRBJ1-6
CDR3aa: ASSLVSGSGNSPLH

v_gene: TRBV30
j_gene: TRBJ2-5
CDR3aa: AWSLYRGRLQETQY

v_gene: TRBV3-1/TRBV3-2
j_gene: TRBJ2-5
CDR3aa: ASSPLAGGAETQY

v_gene: TRBV5-1
j_gene: TRBJ2-1
CDR3aa: ASRPGGPNNEQF

v_gene: TRBV5-5
j_gene: TRBJ2-6
CDR3aa: ASSLDADRNSGANVLT

v_gene: TRBV7-2
j_gene: TRBJ2-2
CDR3aa: ASSLASAITGELF

v_gene: TRBV19
j_gene: TRBJ2-1
CDR3aa: ASSIDGEGAYNEQF

v_gene: TRBV27
j_gene: TRBJ2-3
CDR3aa: ASSPTSMGTDTQY

v_gene: TRBV27
j_gene: TRBJ2-1
CDR3aa: ASSPGGKNEQF

v_gene: TRBV5-4
j_gene: TRBJ1-1
CDR3aa: ASSLGRRSTEAF

v_gene: TRBV10-2
j_gene: TRBJ2-3
CDR3aa: ASSERQGFADTQY

v_gene: TRBV5-1
j_gene: TRBJ2-3
CDR3aa: ASSLGQGENTQY

v_gene: TRBV7-8
j_gene: TRBJ2-7
CDR3aa: ASSLGYSSYEQY

v_gene: TRBV28
j_gene: TRBJ1-2
CDR3aa: ASNRDRNYGYT

v_gene: TRBV21-1
j_gene: TRBJ2-2
CDR3aa: ASSKGADQRPPNTGELF

v_gene: TRBV10-3
j_gene: TRBJ2-7
CDR3aa: AIRQGREQY